This T cell receptor beta chain was identified during a study of T cell changes during pregnancy in multiple sclerosis. As regards this clone: This sample also contains other DNA sequences that code for the same CDR3.

TCRdb's copy holds only in-frame clones and misses some; the assay was immunoSEQ multiplex PCR. The table includes 130,000 or so clones, over 85% detected once. The clonotype originates from a female donor with multiple sclerosis, enrolled in a pregnancy study. The sequences come from peripheral blood, collected before pregnancy.

The CDR3, as DNA: TGTGCCTGGAGGCAGGGCCAAGAGACCCAGTACTTC. Translating it yields CAWRQGQETQYF. The chain employs TRBV30 and TRBJ2-5, with a weak D call TRBD1 (5 bases). The CDR3 loop spans 12 amino acids. The germline gives CDR1 GTSNPN, CDR2 SVGIG (reference sequence). The ends were cut back, 3 bases at V and 1 base at J, with 6 bases in the middle.